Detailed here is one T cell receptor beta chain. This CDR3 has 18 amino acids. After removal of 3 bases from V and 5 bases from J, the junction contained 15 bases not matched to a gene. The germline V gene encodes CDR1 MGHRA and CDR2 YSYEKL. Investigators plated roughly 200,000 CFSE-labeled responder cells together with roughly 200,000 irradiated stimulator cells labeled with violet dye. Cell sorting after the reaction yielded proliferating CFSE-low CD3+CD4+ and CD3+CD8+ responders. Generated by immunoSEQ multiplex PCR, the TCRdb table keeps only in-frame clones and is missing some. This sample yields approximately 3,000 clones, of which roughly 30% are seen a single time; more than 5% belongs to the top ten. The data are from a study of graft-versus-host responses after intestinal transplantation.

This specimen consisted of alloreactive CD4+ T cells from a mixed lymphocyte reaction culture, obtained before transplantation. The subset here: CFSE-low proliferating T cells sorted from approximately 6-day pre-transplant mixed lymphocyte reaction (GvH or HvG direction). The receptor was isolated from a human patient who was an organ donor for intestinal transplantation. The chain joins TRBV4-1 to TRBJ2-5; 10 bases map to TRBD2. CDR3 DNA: TGCGCCAGCAGCCAGGAGGCTCGACTAGCGGGCGTAGCGGAGACCCAGTACTTC. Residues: CASSQEARLAGVAETQYF.